Listed below are T cell receptor beta chains from one sample, sequenced in a study of PD-1 blockade in mismatch repair-deficient tumors. The table came from immunoSEQ multiplex PCR; TCRdb's copy has only in-frame clones and leaves some out. Found here are roughly 80,000 clones, roughly 80% of them singletons; the top ten hold roughly 2.6%. This specimen was peripheral blood, taken 12 weeks after starting pembrolizumab. Receptor source: an adult with mismatch repair-deficient cancer. Each CDR3 is given with its conserved first and last residue. A D gene is named only where the DNA matches it firmly.

v_call: TRBV27
d_call: .
j_call: TRBJ2-1
cdr3_nt: TGTGCCAGCAGTTTATCGGGTAATGAGCAGTTCTTC
cdr3_aa: CASSLSGNEQFF

v_call: TRBV14
d_call: TRBD2
j_call: TRBJ2-1
cdr3_nt: TGTGCCAGCAGCCAAGAAGTGTGGGCTAGCGGGAGGCTGGATGAGCAGTTCTTC
cdr3_aa: CASSQEVWASGRLDEQFF

v_call: TRBV7-6
d_call: .
j_call: TRBJ2-2
cdr3_nt: TGTGCCAGCAGCCACGAGGACGGGCGGAACACCGGGGAGCTGTTTTTT
cdr3_aa: CASSHEDGRNTGELFF

v_call: TRBV6-6
d_call: TRBD1
j_call: TRBJ1-1
cdr3_nt: TGTGCCAGCAGCCAAGGACAGGGAACTGAAGCTTTCTTT
cdr3_aa: CASSQGQGTEAFF

v_call: TRBV7-6
d_call: TRBD2
j_call: TRBJ2-7
cdr3_nt: TGTGCCAGCAGCTCGGGACTAGCGGGAGGGCCGTCCTACGAGCAGTACTTC
cdr3_aa: CASSSGLAGGPSYEQYF

v_call: TRBV5-6
d_call: .
j_call: TRBJ2-1
cdr3_nt: TGTGCCAGCAGCTTATTTGGGAGCTCCTACAATGAGCAGTTCTTC
cdr3_aa: CASSLFGSSYNEQFF

v_call: TRBV12-5
d_call: TRBD1
j_call: TRBJ2-7
cdr3_nt: TGTGCTAGTGGTTTGCGACAGGGGGCGGACGAGCAGTACTTC
cdr3_aa: CASGLRQGADEQYF

v_call: TRBV5-1
d_call: TRBD2
j_call: TRBJ2-7
cdr3_nt: TGCGCCAGCAGCCCTTTACTAGCGGGAGCCAACGAGCAGTACTTC
cdr3_aa: CASSPLLAGANEQYF

v_call: TRBV5-1
d_call: TRBD2
j_call: TRBJ2-7
cdr3_nt: TGCGCCAGCAGCTTGTCATTAGCGGGGGGGCCCGAGCAGTACTTC
cdr3_aa: CASSLSLAGGPEQYF

v_call: TRBV30
d_call: .
j_call: TRBJ1-4
cdr3_nt: TGTGCCTGGAGTGGTGAAAAACTGTTTTTT
cdr3_aa: CAWSGEKLFF